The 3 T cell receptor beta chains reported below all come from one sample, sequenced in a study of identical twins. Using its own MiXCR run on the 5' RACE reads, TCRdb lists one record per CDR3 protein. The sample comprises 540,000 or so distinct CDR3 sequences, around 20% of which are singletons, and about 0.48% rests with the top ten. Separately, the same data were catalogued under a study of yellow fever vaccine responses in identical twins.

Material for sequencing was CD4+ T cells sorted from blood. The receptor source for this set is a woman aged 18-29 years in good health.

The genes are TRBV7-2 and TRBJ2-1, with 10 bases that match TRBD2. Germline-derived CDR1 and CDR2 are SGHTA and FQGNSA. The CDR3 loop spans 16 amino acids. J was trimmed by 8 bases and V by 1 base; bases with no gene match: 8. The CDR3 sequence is CASSLGFSGRGHEQFF. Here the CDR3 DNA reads TGTGCCAGCAGCTTAGGGTTCAGCGGGAGGGGCCATGAGCAGTTCTTC. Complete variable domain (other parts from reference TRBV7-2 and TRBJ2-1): GAGVSQSPSNKVTEKGKDVELRCDPISGHTALYWYRQSLGQGLEFLIYFQGNSAPDKSGLPSDRFSAERTGGSVSTLTIQRTQQEDSAVYLCASSLGFSGRGHEQFFGPGTRLTVL.

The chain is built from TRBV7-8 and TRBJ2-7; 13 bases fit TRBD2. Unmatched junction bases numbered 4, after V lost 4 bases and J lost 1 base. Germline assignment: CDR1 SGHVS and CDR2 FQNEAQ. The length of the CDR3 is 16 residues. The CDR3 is CASSSRLAGGSYEQYF. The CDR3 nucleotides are TGTGCCAGCAGCTCACGACTAGCGGGAGGTTCCTACGAGCAGTACTTC.

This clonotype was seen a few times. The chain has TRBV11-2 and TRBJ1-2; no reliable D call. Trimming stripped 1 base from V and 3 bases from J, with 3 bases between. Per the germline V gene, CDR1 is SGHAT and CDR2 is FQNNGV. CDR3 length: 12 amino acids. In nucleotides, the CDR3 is TGTGCCAGCAGCTTAGCAGACTATGGCTACACCTTC. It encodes CASSLADYGYTF.